These T cell receptor beta chains were read from a single sample in a study of blood T cell repertoires in COVID-19. Method: immunoSEQ multiplex PCR; TCRdb's copy keeps in-frame clones and lacks some. The sample includes 98,000 or so clones, about 89% of them seen just once. The sequencing input was peripheral blood. The receptors were sampled from a human donor in a cohort sampled during active COVID-19. Both conserved end residues are part of each CDR3. The D gene is left open where the match is weak. Where a row states a size, it is once, few, many or the class of an expanded clone; other rows omit it.

d_gene: -
len: 12
abundance: -
v_gene: TRBV6-1
j_gene: TRBJ2-3
CDR3aa: CASSETVDTQYF
CDR3nt: TGTGCCAGCAGTGAAACGGTAGATACGCAGTATTTT

d_gene: -
len: 14
abundance: -
v_gene: TRBV6-1
j_gene: TRBJ1-6
CDR3aa: CASSEQGNGSPLHF
CDR3nt: TGTGCCAGCAGTGAACAGGGGAATGGATCACCCCTCCACTTT

d_gene: -
len: 13
abundance: -
v_gene: TRBV7-3
j_gene: TRBJ2-3
CDR3aa: CASSLSSTDTQYF
CDR3nt: TGTGCCAGCAGCTTATCCTCCACAGATACGCAGTATTTT

d_gene: -
len: 14
abundance: -
v_gene: TRBV10-3
j_gene: TRBJ1-5
CDR3aa: CAISEQDSNQPQHF
CDR3nt: TGTGCCATCAGTGAGCAGGATAGCAATCAGCCCCAGCATTTT

d_gene: TRBD2
len: 18
abundance: -
v_gene: TRBV29-1
j_gene: TRBJ2-5
CDR3aa: CSVEDHTSGRALAGTQYF
CDR3nt: TGCAGCGTTGAAGATCACACTAGCGGGAGGGCCCTTGCAGGCACCCAGTACTTC

d_gene: -
len: 15
abundance: once
v_gene: TRBV6-1
j_gene: TRBJ2-5
CDR3aa: CASSEGGRSQETQYF
CDR3nt: TGTGCCAGCAGTGAAGGGGGGAGGTCCCAAGAGACCCAGTACTTC

d_gene: -
len: 14
abundance: -
v_gene: TRBV3-1/TRBV3-2
j_gene: TRBJ1-4
CDR3aa: CASSQTVPNEKLFF
CDR3nt: TGTGCCAGCAGCCAGACTGTACCTAATGAAAAACTGTTTTTT

d_gene: -
len: 16
abundance: -
v_gene: TRBV9
j_gene: TRBJ2-2
CDR3aa: CASSRFGGQGTGELFF
CDR3nt: TGTGCCAGCAGCCGCTTCGGGGGGCAAGGCACCGGGGAGCTGTTTTTT

d_gene: TRBD2
len: 15
abundance: -
v_gene: TRBV15
j_gene: TRBJ2-1
CDR3aa: CATSRARGAYNEQFF
CDR3nt: TGTGCCACCAGCAGAGCGCGGGGGGCCTACAATGAGCAGTTCTTC

d_gene: TRBD2
len: 15
abundance: -
v_gene: TRBV3-1/TRBV3-2
j_gene: TRBJ2-1
CDR3aa: CASRVGLAGGYEQFF
CDR3nt: TGTGCCAGCAGAGTGGGACTAGCGGGAGGGTATGAGCAGTTCTTC

d_gene: -
len: 13
abundance: -
v_gene: TRBV4-2
j_gene: TRBJ1-2
CDR3aa: CASSKSEHYGYTF
CDR3nt: TGTGCCAGCAGTAAAAGCGAGCACTATGGCTACACCTTC

d_gene: -
len: 14
abundance: -
v_gene: TRBV18
j_gene: TRBJ1-4
CDR3aa: CASSVGASNEKLFF
CDR3nt: TGTGCCAGCTCAGTGGGGGCCAGTAATGAAAAACTGTTTTTT

d_gene: TRBD1
len: 14
abundance: once
v_gene: TRBV6-2/TRBV6-3
j_gene: TRBJ2-7
CDR3aa: CASSRTGGGYEQYF
CDR3nt: TGTGCCAGCAGCCGGACAGGGGGCGGATACGAGCAGTACTTC

d_gene: TRBD1
len: 15
abundance: few
v_gene: TRBV15
j_gene: TRBJ2-3
CDR3aa: CATSRATGGTDTQYF
CDR3nt: TGTGCCACCAGCAGAGCGACAGGGGGCACAGATACGCAGTATTTT

d_gene: -
len: 12
abundance: once
v_gene: TRBV24-1
j_gene: TRBJ1-5
CDR3aa: CATSGPFPPQHF
CDR3nt: TGTGCCACCAGTGGGCCGTTTCCGCCCCAGCATTTT

d_gene: -
len: 13
abundance: -
v_gene: TRBV19
j_gene: TRBJ2-6
CDR3aa: CASSSAGANVLTF
CDR3nt: TGTGCCAGTAGTTCGGCTGGGGCCAACGTCCTGACTTTC

d_gene: TRBD2
len: 18
abundance: -
v_gene: TRBV13
j_gene: TRBJ2-2
CDR3aa: CASSRTSGRRGSTGELFF
CDR3nt: TGTGCCAGCAGCCGAACTAGCGGGAGACGTGGGAGCACCGGGGAGCTGTTTTTT

d_gene: TRBD1
len: 16
abundance: -
v_gene: TRBV11-2
j_gene: TRBJ2-7
CDR3aa: CASSFVPGQQSYEQYF
CDR3nt: TGTGCCAGCAGCTTCGTCCCGGGACAGCAATCCTACGAGCAGTACTTC

d_gene: -
len: 17
abundance: -
v_gene: TRBV5-8
j_gene: TRBJ2-3
CDR3aa: CASSSGRDLGGTDTQYF
CDR3nt: TGTGCCAGCAGTTCTGGACGCGACCTAGGGGGCACAGATACGCAGTATTTT

d_gene: TRBD2
len: 19
abundance: -
v_gene: TRBV29-1
j_gene: TRBJ2-1
CDR3aa: CSVGRLAGVTELLKGEQFF
CDR3nt: TGCAGCGTTGGTAGACTAGCGGGAGTGACGGAGCTGTTGAAGGGTGAGCAGTTCTTC

d_gene: -
len: 16
abundance: -
v_gene: TRBV12-5
j_gene: TRBJ2-7
CDR3aa: CASGLVLGLGPHEQYF
CDR3nt: TGTGCTAGTGGTTTGGTACTAGGTTTAGGACCTCACGAGCAGTACTTC

d_gene: -
len: 15
abundance: -
v_gene: TRBV11-2
j_gene: TRBJ2-7
CDR3aa: CASSLEGTSSYEQYF
CDR3nt: TGTGCCAGCAGCTTAGAAGGGACATCGTCCTACGAGCAGTACTTC

d_gene: TRBD1
len: 16
abundance: -
v_gene: TRBV28
j_gene: TRBJ1-5
CDR3aa: CASSIGTGGSLQPQHF
CDR3nt: TGTGCCAGCAGTATCGGGACAGGGGGCTCTCTTCAGCCCCAGCATTTT

d_gene: TRBD1
len: 16
abundance: -
v_gene: TRBV19
j_gene: TRBJ1-5
CDR3aa: CASSFSGGDSNQPQHF
CDR3nt: TGTGCCAGTAGTTTTTCAGGGGGCGACAGCAATCAGCCCCAGCATTTT

d_gene: -
len: 14
abundance: -
v_gene: TRBV6-4
j_gene: TRBJ2-1
CDR3aa: CASSGGQGSGEQFF
CDR3nt: TGTGCCAGCAGTGGTGGGCAGGGGAGCGGTGAGCAGTTCTTC